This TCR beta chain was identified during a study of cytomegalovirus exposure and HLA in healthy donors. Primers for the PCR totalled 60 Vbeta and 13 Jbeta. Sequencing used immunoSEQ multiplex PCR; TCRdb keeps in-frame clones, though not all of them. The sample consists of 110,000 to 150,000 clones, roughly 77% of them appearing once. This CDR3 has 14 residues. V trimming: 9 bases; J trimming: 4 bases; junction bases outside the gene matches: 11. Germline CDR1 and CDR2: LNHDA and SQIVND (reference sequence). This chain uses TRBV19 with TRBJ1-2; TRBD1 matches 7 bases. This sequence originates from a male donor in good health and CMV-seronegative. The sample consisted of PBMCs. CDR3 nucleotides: TGTGCCAGCGGACGGGCCGGGACAGCCTATGGCTACACCTTC. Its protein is CASGRAGTAYGYTF.